These T cell receptor beta chains were read from a single sample in a study of blood T cell repertoires in COVID-19. Method: immunoSEQ multiplex PCR; TCRdb's copy keeps in-frame clones and lacks some. The table shows about 120,000 clones, with around nine tenths occurring only once. Sample: peripheral blood. Source of these receptors: a man aged 50 or older with acute or convalescent COVID-19. CDR3s include the opening cysteine and the closing phenylalanine or tryptophan. The order of the fields is clone size, V gene, D gene, J gene, CDR3 protein, CDR3 DNA. D genes are given only for firm matches. A clone size is listed for some rows: how often the clone was seen (once, few, many), or a class if it is expanded.

clone size: once; V gene: TRBV5-1; D gene: TRBD1; J gene: TRBJ1-1; CDR3 protein: CASSPTGAGTEAFF; CDR3 DNA: TGCGCCAGCAGCCCGACAGGGGCGGGCACTGAAGCTTTCTTT
clone size: .; V gene: TRBV7-9; D gene: TRBD1; J gene: TRBJ2-3; CDR3 protein: CASSLGERGQGRTDTQYF; CDR3 DNA: TGTGCCAGCAGCTTAGGAGAAAGGGGACAGGGGAGGACAGATACGCAGTATTTT
clone size: .; V gene: TRBV9; D gene: TRBD2; J gene: TRBJ2-1; CDR3 protein: CASSVLSGRPQSYNEQFF; CDR3 DNA: TGTGCCAGCAGCGTCTTAAGCGGGAGGCCCCAATCCTACAATGAGCAGTTCTTC
clone size: few; V gene: TRBV2; D gene: .; J gene: TRBJ2-7; CDR3 protein: CASSQGRGFEQYF; CDR3 DNA: TGTGCCAGCAGTCAAGGGAGAGGGTTCGAGCAGTACTTC
clone size: .; V gene: TRBV6-5; D gene: TRBD2; J gene: TRBJ2-5; CDR3 protein: CASVSSGTETQYF; CDR3 DNA: TGTGCCAGCGTATCTAGCGGGACTGAGACCCAGTACTTC
clone size: .; V gene: TRBV9; D gene: .; J gene: TRBJ1-6; CDR3 protein: CASSSGSSYNSPLHF; CDR3 DNA: TGTGCCAGCAGCTCGGGAAGCTCCTATAATTCACCCCTCCACTTT
clone size: .; V gene: TRBV4-2; D gene: TRBD2; J gene: TRBJ2-1; CDR3 protein: CASSQGLAGGYNEQFF; CDR3 DNA: TGTGCCAGCAGCCAAGGTTTAGCGGGAGGCTACAATGAGCAGTTCTTC
clone size: .; V gene: TRBV11-2; D gene: .; J gene: TRBJ2-3; CDR3 protein: CASSLDHTQGLDTQYF; CDR3 DNA: TGTGCCAGCAGCTTAGATCATACTCAGGGCCTAGATACGCAGTATTTT
clone size: .; V gene: TRBV15; D gene: .; J gene: TRBJ1-2; CDR3 protein: CATSRDLNYGYTF; CDR3 DNA: TGTGCCACCAGCAGAGACCTTAACTATGGCTACACCTTC
clone size: .; V gene: TRBV6-1; D gene: .; J gene: TRBJ2-7; CDR3 protein: CASSEAHGQSSYEQYF; CDR3 DNA: TGTGCCAGCAGTGAAGCGCATGGACAGAGCTCCTACGAGCAGTACTTC
clone size: few; V gene: TRBV11-3; D gene: .; J gene: TRBJ1-1; CDR3 protein: CASSLEIGHLNTEAFF; CDR3 DNA: TGTGCCAGCAGCTTAGAGATAGGACACCTGAACACTGAAGCTTTCTTT
clone size: once; V gene: TRBV7-2; D gene: .; J gene: TRBJ1-5; CDR3 protein: CASSLTWGGNNQPQHF; CDR3 DNA: TGTGCCAGCAGCTTAACTTGGGGGGGGAACAATCAGCCCCAGCATTTT
clone size: .; V gene: TRBV24-1; D gene: .; J gene: TRBJ2-1; CDR3 protein: CATSESQDYYNEQFF; CDR3 DNA: TGTGCCACCAGTGAATCTCAGGACTACTACAATGAGCAGTTCTTC
clone size: .; V gene: TRBV15; D gene: TRBD2; J gene: TRBJ2-7; CDR3 protein: CATSRPVGLAGADEQYF; CDR3 DNA: TGTGCCACCAGCCGCCCGGTGGGACTAGCGGGAGCGGACGAGCAGTACTTC
clone size: few; V gene: TRBV5-6; D gene: TRBD2; J gene: TRBJ2-3; CDR3 protein: CASSLPGLAGSTDTQYF; CDR3 DNA: TGTGCCAGCAGCTTGCCGGGACTAGCGGGTAGCACAGATACGCAGTATTTT
clone size: .; V gene: TRBV19; D gene: .; J gene: TRBJ2-7; CDR3 protein: CASSMVTGPYEQYF; CDR3 DNA: TGTGCCAGTAGTATGGTGACAGGCCCTTACGAGCAGTACTTC
clone size: .; V gene: TRBV29-1; D gene: .; J gene: TRBJ2-2; CDR3 protein: CSVVWTTNTGELFF; CDR3 DNA: TGCAGCGTTGTCTGGACAACCAACACCGGGGAGCTGTTTTTT
clone size: .; V gene: TRBV29-1; D gene: .; J gene: TRBJ2-5; CDR3 protein: CSVEDRGTQYF; CDR3 DNA: TGCAGCGTTGAAGATCGGGGGACCCAGTACTTC
clone size: .; V gene: TRBV27; D gene: .; J gene: TRBJ2-5; CDR3 protein: CASSANGFPETQYF; CDR3 DNA: TGTGCCAGCAGTGCGAACGGGTTTCCAGAGACCCAGTACTTC
clone size: .; V gene: TRBV12-5; D gene: TRBD2; J gene: TRBJ2-5; CDR3 protein: CASGWIMRDYHYQETQYF; CDR3 DNA: TGTGCTAGTGGTTGGATCATGCGGGACTACCATTACCAAGAGACCCAGTACTTC
clone size: .; V gene: TRBV27; D gene: .; J gene: TRBJ2-7; CDR3 protein: CASSLHGNTGYYEQYF; CDR3 DNA: TGTGCCAGCAGTTTGCATGGGAACACAGGGTACTACGAGCAGTACTTC
clone size: .; V gene: TRBV14; D gene: TRBD1; J gene: TRBJ2-6; CDR3 protein: CASSQRQGGPGANVLTF; CDR3 DNA: TGTGCCAGCAGCCAAAGACAGGGGGGGCCTGGGGCCAACGTCCTGACTTTC
clone size: .; V gene: TRBV7-2; D gene: .; J gene: TRBJ1-1; CDR3 protein: CASSFREGTEAFF; CDR3 DNA: TGTGCCAGCAGCTTCCGAGAGGGCACTGAAGCTTTCTTT
clone size: .; V gene: TRBV11-2; D gene: TRBD1; J gene: TRBJ2-7; CDR3 protein: CASSFDRDHEQYF; CDR3 DNA: TGTGCCAGCAGCTTTGACAGGGACCACGAGCAGTACTTC
clone size: once; V gene: TRBV6-5; D gene: TRBD2; J gene: TRBJ2-3; CDR3 protein: CASSYSGLAGDTQYF; CDR3 DNA: TGTGCCAGCAGTTACTCAGGACTAGCGGGAGATACGCAGTATTTT
clone size: .; V gene: TRBV6-5; D gene: .; J gene: TRBJ2-3; CDR3 protein: CATGERLTDTQYF; CDR3 DNA: TGTGCCACGGGCGAGCGGTTGACAGATACGCAGTATTTT
clone size: .; V gene: TRBV19; D gene: .; J gene: TRBJ1-5; CDR3 protein: CASSIQGTSNQPQHF; CDR3 DNA: TGTGCCAGTAGTATACAGGGGACTAGCAATCAGCCCCAGCATTTT
clone size: .; V gene: TRBV11-3; D gene: .; J gene: TRBJ1-2; CDR3 protein: CASSSEVGGYTF; CDR3 DNA: TGTGCCAGCAGCTCAGAGGTTGGCGGCTACACCTTC
clone size: .; V gene: TRBV11-2; D gene: TRBD2; J gene: TRBJ2-3; CDR3 protein: CASSPMGSVAGGSSDTQYF; CDR3 DNA: TGTGCCAGCAGCCCCATGGGGTCGGTCGCGGGAGGATCCTCAGATACGCAGTATTTT
clone size: .; V gene: TRBV9; D gene: TRBD1; J gene: TRBJ1-3; CDR3 protein: CASSVGTGYSGNTIYF; CDR3 DNA: TGTGCCAGCAGCGTAGGGACAGGGTACTCTGGAAACACCATATATTTT
clone size: few; V gene: TRBV5-1; D gene: .; J gene: TRBJ1-2; CDR3 protein: CASSYNRSANYGYTF; CDR3 DNA: TGCGCCAGCAGCTACAACAGGTCAGCTAACTATGGCTACACCTTC
clone size: .; V gene: TRBV11-2; D gene: TRBD2; J gene: TRBJ2-3; CDR3 protein: CASSFSSGTSGRQDTQYF; CDR3 DNA: TGTGCCAGCAGCTTCTCCTCGGGGACTAGCGGGAGACAAGATACGCAGTATTTT
clone size: .; V gene: TRBV7-8; D gene: .; J gene: TRBJ1-5; CDR3 protein: CASSLTGSNQPQHF; CDR3 DNA: TGTGCCAGCAGCTTAACAGGTAGCAATCAGCCCCAGCATTTT
clone size: .; V gene: TRBV5-6; D gene: .; J gene: TRBJ1-3; CDR3 protein: CASSLGAGSSGNTIYF; CDR3 DNA: TGTGCCAGCAGCTTGGGTGCGGGTTCATCTGGAAACACCATATATTTT
clone size: few; V gene: TRBV19; D gene: TRBD2; J gene: TRBJ2-7; CDR3 protein: CASRLAGDYRNEQYF; CDR3 DNA: TGTGCCAGCCGGTTGGCGGGAGACTATCGAAACGAGCAGTACTTC
clone size: .; V gene: TRBV19; D gene: .; J gene: TRBJ1-3; CDR3 protein: CASSIYGTISGNTIYF; CDR3 DNA: TGTGCCAGTAGTATCTACGGGACTATCTCTGGAAACACCATATATTTT
clone size: .; V gene: TRBV5-1; D gene: TRBD1; J gene: TRBJ2-7; CDR3 protein: CASSWTGGVHEQYF; CDR3 DNA: TGCGCCAGCAGCTGGACAGGGGGCGTTCACGAGCAGTACTTC
clone size: .; V gene: TRBV19; D gene: .; J gene: TRBJ2-1; CDR3 protein: CASRRGYNEQFF; CDR3 DNA: TGTGCCAGTAGAAGGGGGTACAATGAGCAGTTCTTC
clone size: .; V gene: TRBV6-1; D gene: .; J gene: TRBJ1-5; CDR3 protein: CASSEGPQRNQPQHF; CDR3 DNA: TGTGCCAGCAGTGAAGGGCCTCAGCGGAATCAGCCCCAGCATTTT
clone size: .; V gene: TRBV21-1; D gene: .; J gene: TRBJ2-7; CDR3 protein: CASSKGQGGTYEQYF; CDR3 DNA: TGTGCCAGCAGCAAGGGACAGGGGGGAACCTACGAGCAGTACTTC
clone size: once; V gene: TRBV29-1; D gene: TRBD1; J gene: TRBJ1-6; CDR3 protein: CSARRDRESPLHF; CDR3 DNA: TGCAGCGCCCGACGGGACAGGGAATCACCCCTCCACTTT
clone size: .; V gene: TRBV7-2; D gene: TRBD2; J gene: TRBJ2-4; CDR3 protein: CASSFPGLAENIQYF; CDR3 DNA: TGTGCCAGCAGCTTTCCGGGACTAGCTGAAAACATTCAGTACTTC
clone size: once; V gene: TRBV11-2; D gene: .; J gene: TRBJ2-1; CDR3 protein: CASSLDPVTWQFF; CDR3 DNA: TGTGCCAGCAGCTTAGATCCCGTTACTTGGCAGTTCTTC
clone size: .; V gene: TRBV20-1; D gene: .; J gene: TRBJ2-2; CDR3 protein: CSASQAGGTGELFF; CDR3 DNA: TGCAGTGCTAGTCAGGCCGGGGGCACCGGGGAGCTGTTTTTT
clone size: .; V gene: TRBV14; D gene: .; J gene: TRBJ2-1; CDR3 protein: CASSQDHYEQFF; CDR3 DNA: TGTGCCAGCAGCCAAGATCATTATGAGCAGTTCTTC
clone size: .; V gene: TRBV29-1; D gene: TRBD1; J gene: TRBJ1-3; CDR3 protein: CSALKDRAGNTIYF; CDR3 DNA: TGCAGCGCTCTGAAGGACAGGGCTGGAAACACCATATATTTT
clone size: .; V gene: TRBV15; D gene: .; J gene: TRBJ2-7; CDR3 protein: CATRAWDMGHEQYF; CDR3 DNA: TGTGCCACCAGGGCGTGGGACATGGGCCACGAGCAGTACTTC
clone size: .; V gene: TRBV9; D gene: TRBD2; J gene: TRBJ2-1; CDR3 protein: CASSGGRGNEQFF; CDR3 DNA: TGTGCCAGCAGCGGCGGGAGGGGCAATGAGCAGTTCTTC
clone size: .; V gene: TRBV30; D gene: .; J gene: TRBJ1-3; CDR3 protein: CAYRPSGNTIYF; CDR3 DNA: TGTGCGTACAGACCTTCTGGAAACACCATATATTTT
clone size: .; V gene: TRBV7-9; D gene: .; J gene: TRBJ2-3; CDR3 protein: CASSSPLERFTDTQYF; CDR3 DNA: TGTGCCAGCAGCTCCCCATTAGAGCGTTTCACAGATACGCAGTATTTT
clone size: .; V gene: TRBV27; D gene: .; J gene: TRBJ2-5; CDR3 protein: CASSLFDSQETQYF; CDR3 DNA: TGTGCCAGCAGTTTATTTGACAGTCAAGAGACCCAGTACTTC
clone size: few; V gene: TRBV6-2/TRBV6-3; D gene: TRBD2; J gene: TRBJ2-2; CDR3 protein: CASSPLAGGMVGELFF; CDR3 DNA: TGTGCCAGCAGCCCTCTAGCGGGAGGGATGGTCGGGGAGCTGTTTTTT
clone size: .; V gene: TRBV5-1; D gene: TRBD1; J gene: TRBJ2-7; CDR3 protein: CASSLTWDRSYEQYF; CDR3 DNA: TGCGCCAGCAGCTTGACCTGGGACAGGTCCTACGAGCAGTACTTC